This is a list of T cell receptor beta chains from one sample in a study of metastatic and nonmetastatic thyroid tumors. Via MiXCR, TCRdb re-called the PCR reads. This sample carries 40,000 to 50,000 clones, roughly 4% of them seen once, and the ten largest clones take 8.5% to 10%. Sequencing was performed on blood. These receptors all come from a female donor with papillary thyroid cancer or a benign thyroid nodule (not recorded which). Some clones in this sample may be carry-over from other donors' samples. Both conserved end residues are part of each CDR3. The order of the fields is clone size, J gene, V gene, CDR3 protein. Clone sizes are given selectively: once, few, many, or a class where the clone is expanded.

>.|TRBJ2-3|TRBV2
CASAGGSRDTQYF
>many|TRBJ2-2|TRBV7-7
CASSLRGGFNTGELFF
>.|TRBJ2-2|TRBV6-1
CASSLRQGRTGELFF
>many|TRBJ2-1|TRBV30
CAWSAGWASYNEQFF
>many|TRBJ2-7|TRBV30
CAWSSRDKSYEQYF
>many|TRBJ2-7|TRBV30
CAWTRDSSYEQYF
>many|TRBJ2-1|TRBV20-1
CSPKKAGSSYNEQFF
>.|TRBJ1-3|TRBV11-1
CASSLAGLPEDTIYF
>.|TRBJ1-2|TRBV7-2
CASSLDGSGRGYTF
>few|TRBJ2-5|TRBV5-4
CASSSPTSGTGQETQYF
>many|TRBJ2-7|TRBV6-1
CASSLGDEQYF
>medium-sized|TRBJ2-3|TRBV6-1
CASSPGKFRDTQYF
>few|TRBJ1-1|TRBV30
CAWSVRGCLAAFF
>many|TRBJ1-1|TRBV3-1
CASSLRAREAFF
>many|TRBJ2-7|TRBV27
CASSLGFQGHSYEQYF
>many|TRBJ2-2|TRBV15
CATSRVPNTGELFF
>.|TRBJ1-6|TRBV27
CASSLRGQGQAPLHF
>many|TRBJ1-1|TRBV6-5
CASSYSAGLRNRVEAFF
>.|TRBJ2-1|TRBV11-3
CASSIGGGISAYNEQFF
>medium-sized|TRBJ2-2|TRBV6-1
CASSSTGELFF
>many|TRBJ2-7|TRBV4-2
CASSQDEAGGPTEQYF
>many|TRBJ1-2|TRBV20-1
CSARAPKPGTLSYGYTF
>few|TRBJ1-4|TRBV7-9
CASSLSGAVTNEKLFF
>.|TRBJ2-7|TRBV6-1
CARSIVRDYSYEQYF